This T cell receptor (beta chain) was profiled in a study of beta chain features in type 1 diabetes. CDR1 is SGHRS and CDR2 is YFSETQ in the germline V gene. V shed 4 bases and J shed 5 bases, with 19 bases lying between them. The CDR3 has 16 residues. Expressed TCRB transcripts were sequenced, since all the RNA that had been isolated was reverse transcribed. Profiling relied on immunoSEQ multiplex PCR, and the TCRdb table lists in-frame clones only, not all of them. The sample consists of fewer than 300,000 clones, about a fifth of them appearing once. Study outcomes and limitations: Among all four CD4+ subsets, Type 1 diabetes patients had TCRB CDR3s that were moderately but significantly shorter.

This clone has just a few counts. The antigen is undetermined. Sequences were obtained from naive CD4+ T cells from blood. The rearrangement uses TRBV5-1 and TRBJ2-1; perhaps TRBD2 as D (6 bases). This clonotype was sampled from a woman aged 40 to 49 with type 1 diabetes. The CDR3 loop is CASSTQPLREDNEQFF. CDR3 sequence (DNA): TGCGCCAGCAGCACACAGCCTTTAAGGGAGGACAATGAGCAGTTCTTC.